The clone carrying this T cell receptor beta chain was seen at least ten times. Antigen: not known. CDR3 length: 11 residues. V lost 4 bases, J lost 6 bases, and 6 bases lay in between. A universal primer site came from template switching; cDNA carried unique molecular identifiers. From the 5' RACE reads, TCRdb called clonotypes with MiXCR, one entry per CDR3 protein. This sample has 250,000 to 300,000 distinct CDR3 sequences; 7.5% to 9.5% occur once, and the top ten carry roughly 6.4%. This sample was included in a study of identical twins. General study results and limits: Abundant beta clonotypes from cord blood bore fewer insertions; memory repertoires lacked this pattern.

Separately, the same data were catalogued under a study of yellow fever vaccine responses in identical twins. That source reports: It has been reported that, in twins, the vaccine T cell response seemed partly convergent and partly personalized.

Material: CD8+ T cells sorted from blood. This clonotype originated in a young woman in good health. The chain couples TRBV12-3 or TRBV12-4 to TRBJ1-2; the D gene is possibly TRBD1 (5 bases). The CDR3 loop reads CASSSGDGYTF. The CDR3 DNA reads TGTGCCAGCAGTTCGGGGGATGGCTACACCTTC.